The 21 T cell receptor beta chains listed next were all sequenced from one sample in a study of T cell responses to AZD1222 COVID-19 vaccine. Clones were read by immunoSEQ multiplex PCR, and TCRdb kept only the in-frame ones, dropping some. The data contain about 180,000 clones, about 86% of them singletons. The sample in question was peripheral blood, obtained 28 days after the second AZD1222 dose. All receptors derive from an adult who received the AZD1222 COVID-19 vaccine.

The chain employs TRBV24-1 and TRBJ1-2, with D possibly matching TRBD1 (5 bases). Germline CDR1 reads KGHDR; CDR2 reads SFDVKD. The V gene lost 5 bases and the J gene lost 4 bases, with 16 bases spanning the gap. The CDR3 is made up of 15 amino acids. This chain's CDR3 is CATSALTVPPYGYTF. In DNA, the CDR3 is TGTGCCACCAGTGCCCTGACAGTACCCCCCTATGGCTACACCTTC.

V usage is TRBV11-3 and J usage is TRBJ1-1; no definite D call. CDR1 SGHNT and CDR2 YENEEA come from the germline V gene. Between the trimmed V and J ends, which lost 1 base and 0 bases, there was a span of 3 bases. The CDR3 runs to 13 residues. CDR3 in amino acids: CASSLVVNTEAFF. In DNA form, the CDR3 reads TGTGCCAGCAGCTTAGTAGTGAACACTGAAGCTTTCTTT.

This clone came up once. The chain recombines TRBV28 with TRBJ1-1, with 8 bases aligning to TRBD1. V dropped 4 bases and J dropped 1; count of bases not matched to a gene: 5. This CDR3 has 15 residues. Germline CDR1 is MDHEN and CDR2 is SYDVKM. This CDR3 reads CASSSPTGANTEAFF. CDR3 coding DNA: TGTGCCAGCAGTTCCCCGACAGGGGCGAACACTGAAGCTTTCTTT.

This rearrangement joins TRBV3-1 (or the pseudogene TRBV3-2) to TRBJ2-3, with a weak D call TRBD2 (6 bases). The CDR3 extends over 17 amino acids. V lost 2 bases, J lost 0 bases, and 15 bases lay in between. Germline V gene lookup returns CDR1 LGHDT and CDR2 YNNKEL (reference sequence). CDR3 nucleotide sequence: TGTGCCAGCAGCCAAAAGAGACTAGGTTGGAGCACAGATACGCAGTATTTT. Translating it yields CASSQKRLGWSTDTQYF.

This clone turned up a few times. The chain has TRBV7-2 and TRBJ2-5; D may match TRBD1 or TRBD2 (7 bases each). Germline assignment: CDR1 SGHTA and CDR2 FQGNSA. Trimming cost V 7 bases and J 1 base, with 13 bases left between them. The CDR3 loop spans 14 amino acids. CDR3 amino acids: CASNQGGGQETQYF. The DNA of the CDR3 is TGTGCCAGCAACCAGGGGGGGGGCCAAGAGACCCAGTACTTC.

The genes are TRBV6-2 or TRBV6-3 and TRBJ2-1; 9 bases are a match to TRBD2. Germline trimming cut 4 bases from V and 4 bases from J; bases unmatched to any gene: 2. The CDR3 runs 14 residues. CDR1 is MNHEY, CDR2 SVGEGT, per germline. The CDR3 DNA is TGTGCCAGCAGTTCGCTAGCGGGGTACAATGAGCAGTTCTTC. This gives the protein CASSSLAGYNEQFF.

This rearrangement joins TRBV5-1 to TRBJ2-7; D is ambiguous. This CDR3 region has 13 residues. CDR1 is SGHRS, CDR2 YFSETQ, per germline. V shed 3 bases and J shed 2 bases, with 9 bases lying between them. The CDR3 nucleotides are TGCGCCAGCAGCTCAACGACCACCTACGAGCAGTACTTC. Protein sequence: CASSSTTTYEQYF.

The rearrangement links TRBV9 to TRBJ2-2; TRBD1 matches 8 bases. Looked up from germline, CDR1 is SGDLS and CDR2 is YYNGEE. Trimming removed 2 bases from V and 6 bases from J; junction bases left unmatched: 6. CDR3 size: 15 residues. The CDR3 protein is CASSVGGQDAGELFF. The CDR3, as DNA: TGTGCCAGCAGCGTTGGGGGACAGGATGCCGGGGAGCTGTTTTTT.

This clone showed up just once. The chain has TRBV4-3 and TRBJ1-4, with TRBD1 matching 7 bases. This CDR3 is built from 16 residues. V shed 4 bases, J shed 5 bases, and the junction held 10 bases outside the gene matches. The V gene's germline CDR1 is LGHNA and CDR2 YSLEER. This CDR3 reads CASSRQLGQSNEKLFF. DNA of the CDR3: TGCGCCAGCAGCCGGCAGCTGGGACAGAGCAATGAAAAACTGTTTTTT.

In its sample, this clone was seen once. The V call is TRBV30, the J call TRBJ2-3, with D perhaps matching TRBD1 or TRBD2 (5 bases each). The CDR3 has 20 amino acids. Trimming removed 0 bases at V and 2 bases at J, with 27 bases between. Germline CDR1 reads GTSNPN; CDR2 reads SVGIG (reference sequence). CDR3 DNA: TGTGCCTGGAGTGTTTTCTTGGTATCGGTAAGGGGAGACTACACAGATACGCAGTATTTT. Amino acid sequence: CAWSVFLVSVRGDYTDTQYF.

The chain joins TRBV5-6 to TRBJ2-7; 9 positions agree with TRBD1. The V segment lost 5 bases and the J segment 7 bases; nucleotides outside the gene matches: 7. This CDR3 is built from 13 residues. The germline V gene has CDR1 SGHDT and CDR2 YYEEEE. CDR3 protein: CASSRDRVYEQYF. CDR3 nucleotides: TGTGCCAGCAGTCGGGACAGGGTCTATGAGCAGTACTTC.

The genes are TRBV4-2 and TRBJ1-1, with a weak D call TRBD1 (5 bases). Between the trimmed V and J ends, which lost 4 bases and 0 bases, there was a span of 6 bases. Germline V lookup: CDR1 LGHNA, CDR2 YNFKEQ. There are 13 residues in the CDR3. Here the CDR3 reads CASSPGLNTEAFF. The CDR3, as DNA: TGTGCCAGCAGCCCGGGACTGAACACTGAAGCTTTCTTT.

DNA for the CDR3: TGCGCCAGCAGCTACACCGGGACTAGCGGGGGAGAGACCCAGTACTTC. This gives the protein CASSYTGTSGGETQYF. The rearrangement links TRBV5-1 to TRBJ2-5; 14 nucleotides match TRBD2. CDR1 is SGHRS and CDR2 is YFSETQ in the germline V gene. Germline trimming cut 3 bases from V and 4 bases from J; bases unmatched to any gene: 5. The CDR3 is made up of 16 amino acids.

The chain carries TRBV3-1 (or the pseudogene TRBV3-2) and TRBJ1-4; D not certain. The V and J ends lost 3 bases and 0 bases respectively, with 8 bases between them. Germline V gene data show CDR1 as LGHDT and CDR2 as YNNKEL (reference sequence). CDR3 length: 15 amino acids. Here the CDR3 DNA reads TGTGCCAGCAGCCAGAGGCAGCCAACTAATGAAAAACTGTTTTTT. Translation: CASSQRQPTNEKLFF.

The chain uses TRBV19 and TRBJ1-2, with a weak D call TRBD1 (6 bases). V dropped 8 bases and J dropped 1 base, with 20 bases sitting between them. Germline-derived CDR1 and CDR2 are LNHDA and SQIVND (reference sequence). The CDR3 covers 16 residues. CDR3 sequence: CASVDLGAQHNYGYTF. The CDR3 region has the DNA TGTGCCAGTGTCGATCTGGGGGCACAACATAACTATGGCTACACCTTC.

This rearrangement joins TRBV6-5 to TRBJ1-3; D remains ambiguous. Germline assignment: CDR1 MNHEY and CDR2 SVGAGI. This CDR3 contains 11 residues. Deletions cut 6 bases from V and 6 bases from J, with 6 bases between. The CDR3 DNA is TGTGCCAGCAGAAACACAAACACCATATATTTT. It specifies CASRNTNTIYF.

The V gene is TRBV7-2, the J gene TRBJ2-7, with 8 positions matching TRBD1. The CDR3 contains 13 residues. Per the germline V gene, CDR1 is SGHTA and CDR2 is FQGNSA. The V and J ends lost 0 bases and 6 bases, in that order; junction bases with no gene match: 1. CDR3 DNA: TGTGCCAGCAGCTTAGCGGACAGGGCCGAGCAGTACTTC. Translating gives CASSLADRAEQYF.

The chain has TRBV7-6 and TRBJ2-3; 7 bases are shared with TRBD2. The CDR3 length is 16 residues. With 1 base clipped from V and 3 bases from J, the junction kept 7 bases outside the gene matches. From germline, CDR1 is SGHVS and CDR2 FNYEAQ. The CDR3 reads CASSLGGGGSTDTQYF. The CDR3 DNA reads TGTGCCAGCAGCTTAGGGGGCGGGGGATCAACAGATACGCAGTATTTT.

A few counts support this clone. CDR3 bases: TGTGCCAGCAGCCGTAGCTCTGGGGCCAACGTCCTGACTTTC. Encoded protein: CASSRSSGANVLTF. The chain carries TRBV28 and TRBJ2-6; no clear D gene. CDR1 and CDR2 (germline): MDHEN, SYDVKM. Trimming stripped 6 bases from V and 0 bases from J, with 6 bases between. The CDR3 contains 14 residues.

The chain has TRBV5-6 and TRBJ1-4, with 7 bases matching TRBD1. The CDR3 sequence is 17 residues long. Trimming at V came to 4 bases and at J to 8 bases, leaving 17 bases not matched to a gene. CDR1 and CDR2 from the germline V gene are SGHDT and YYEEEE. The CDR3 spells CASSQGLGGGGREKLFF. The CDR3 coding sequence is TGTGCCAGCAGCCAAGGTTTAGGAGGGGGCGGACGGGAAAAACTGTTTTTT.

This clone showed up just once. J is TRBJ2-7 and V is TRBV28; D gene unclear. Trimming removed 0 bases at V and 2 bases at J, with 11 bases between. This CDR3 spans 15 amino acids. The germline gives CDR1 MDHEN, CDR2 SYDVKM. CDR3 nucleotide sequence: TGTGCCAGCAGTTTATGGATGGGCGGAACCTACGAGCAGTACTTC. Translating it yields CASSLWMGGTYEQYF.